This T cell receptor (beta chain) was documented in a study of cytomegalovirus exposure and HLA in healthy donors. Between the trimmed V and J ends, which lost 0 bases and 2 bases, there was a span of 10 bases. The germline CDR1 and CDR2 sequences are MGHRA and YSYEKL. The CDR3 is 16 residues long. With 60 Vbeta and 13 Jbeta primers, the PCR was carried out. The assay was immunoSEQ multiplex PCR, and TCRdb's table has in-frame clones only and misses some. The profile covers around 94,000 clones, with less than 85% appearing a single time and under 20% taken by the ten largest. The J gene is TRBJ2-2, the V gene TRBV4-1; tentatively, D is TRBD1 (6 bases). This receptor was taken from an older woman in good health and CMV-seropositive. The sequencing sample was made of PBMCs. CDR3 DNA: TGCGCCAGCAGCCAAGATATCAGGGGAAACACCGGGGAGCTGTTTTTT. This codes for CASSQDIRGNTGELFF.